This is a list of T cell receptor beta chains from one sample in a study of shared clonotypes between healthy human individuals. Data came from immunoSEQ multiplex PCR; TCRdb stores just in-frame clones and leaves some out. The table lists millions of clones, 93% of them singletons. Sequenced: naive CD8+ T cells from PBMCs. The receptors here all came from a man in his late teens or twenties in good health. Some clones in this sample may be carry-over from other donors' samples. Each CDR3 is given with its conserved first and last residue. A D gene is named only where the DNA matches it firmly. The listing skips clone size in some rows; elsewhere it reads once, few, many or a size class.

>TRBV11-2|TRBJ2-7|-|-
CASSQRRGTYEQYF
TGTGCCAGCAGCCAACGACGGGGGACCTACGAGCAGTACTTC
>TRBV28|TRBJ2-7|TRBD1|-
CASRSIREIQGASYEQYF
TGTGCCAGCAGATCAATTCGAGAGATACAGGGGGCTAGCTACGAGCAGTACTTC
>TRBV7-2|TRBJ2-1|TRBD2|-
CASSLGGLALARGYNEQFF
TGTGCCAGCAGCTTAGGTGGACTAGCGTTAGCAAGGGGTTACAATGAGCAGTTCTTC
>TRBV28|TRBJ2-5|TRBD2|-
CASSFALAEETQYF
TGTGCCAGCAGTTTCGCGCTAGCGGAAGAGACCCAGTACTTC
>TRBV4-3|TRBJ2-7|-|-
CASSQVSGVFYEQYF
TGCGCCAGCAGCCAAGTATCGGGAGTATTTTACGAGCAGTACTTC
>TRBV28|TRBJ2-7|TRBD1|once
CASSRPTGMIVFYEQYF
TGTGCCAGCAGTCGGCCGACAGGGATGATCGTGTTCTACGAGCAGTACTTC
>TRBV19|TRBJ2-7|-|-
CASSTGITYEQYF
TGTGCCAGTAGTACTGGGATTACCTACGAGCAGTACTTC
>TRBV9|TRBJ2-1|TRBD2|-
CASSVGLAGLSEQFF
TGTGCCAGCAGCGTAGGGCTAGCGGGATTGAGTGAGCAGTTCTTC
>TRBV19|TRBJ2-7|TRBD2|-
CASSISHAGVDEQYF
TGTGCCAGTAGTATTTCCCATGCGGGAGTAGACGAGCAGTACTTC
>TRBV6-5|TRBJ2-1|-|-
CASSYSGVSSYNEQFF
TGTGCCAGCAGTTACTCGGGGGTAAGCTCCTACAATGAGCAGTTCTTC
>TRBV28|TRBJ2-2|-|-
CASSLGAGVRTGELFF
TGTGCCAGCAGTCTGGGGGCGGGAGTGAGGACCGGGGAGCTGTTTTTT
>TRBV5-5|TRBJ2-5|-|-
CASSEEWRQETQYF
TGTGCCAGCAGCGAGGAGTGGAGACAAGAGACCCAGTACTTC
>TRBV4-3|TRBJ2-7|-|-
CASSLSRDVGYEQYF
TGCGCCAGCAGCCTTTCCCGGGACGTAGGCTACGAGCAGTACTTC
>TRBV7-9|TRBJ2-6|TRBD1|-
CASRKTTTGAPGANVLTF
TGTGCCAGCCGAAAAACGACTACAGGGGCACCTGGGGCCAACGTCCTGACTTTC
>TRBV2|TRBJ2-3|-|-
CASSEGGQPTSTDTQYF
TGTGCCAGCAGTGAAGGAGGACAGCCGACTAGCACAGATACGCAGTATTTT
>TRBV27|TRBJ2-7|-|-
CASRTGGGLDEQYF
TGTGCCAGCAGAACCGGAGGCGGGTTGGACGAGCAGTACTTC
>TRBV27|TRBJ1-5|-|-
CASSLSSVGPQHF
TGTGCCAGCAGTTTATCCAGTGTCGGGCCCCAGCATTTT
>TRBV5-6|TRBJ2-1|TRBD1|-
CASSANRGSYNEQFF
TGTGCCAGCAGCGCTAACAGGGGCTCGTACAATGAGCAGTTCTTC